These 8 T cell receptor beta chains were all obtained from the same sample, sequenced in a study of blood T cells in healthy people across ages. Primed by a sample-barcoded 5' primer and a J-beta primer mix, a second PCR proceeded for 7 to 11 cycles. TCRdb ran MiXCR on the 5' RACE reads and lists one entry per CDR3 protein. The sample comprises some 1.5 million distinct CDR3 sequences, under 55% of which are singletons, and under 5% rests with the top ten. Material: blood. These receptors all come from a woman aged 18-29 years in good health.

This clonotype was seen only a few times. The chain links TRBV6-5 to TRBJ2-7; perhaps TRBD2 as D (6 bases). This CDR3 spans 14 amino acids. V was cut by 5 bases and J by 9 bases, with 20 bases left in between. Germline assignment: CDR1 MNHEY and CDR2 SVGAGI. The CDR3 region has the DNA TGTGCCAGCAGTATAGACAGTCGGGGGAGATCGCAGTACTTC. Protein product: CASSIDSRGRSQYF.

This clonotype appeared a single time. The gene calls are TRBV6-5 and TRBJ2-3, with D perhaps being TRBD1 or TRBD2 (5 bases each). Germline V gene lookup returns CDR1 MNHEY and CDR2 SVGAGI. CDR3 length: 16 amino acids. The V end lost 1 base, the J end lost 2 bases, and 13 bases lay between the germline ends. The CDR3 DNA follows: TGTGCCAGCAGTTACTTGGGGGTAGGCGCCACAGATACGCAGTATTTT. Its translation is CASSYLGVGATDTQYF.

This clonotype was recorded a few times. The rearrangement joins TRBV7-9 to TRBJ2-3; the match to TRBD2 covers 12 bases. Germline V gives CDR1 SEHNR, CDR2 FQNEAQ (reference sequence). J gave up 2 bases and V 4 bases, and 4 bases lay outside the gene matches. This CDR3 is built from 16 residues. The CDR3 DNA reads TGTGCCAGCAGCTCCGGACTAGCGGGGTACACAGATACGCAGTATTTT. Translation gives CASSSGLAGYTDTQYF.

A few counts support this clonotype. CDR3 in amino acids: CASSTGTGSVWYEQYF. As DNA, the CDR3 is TGCGCCAGCAGCACCGGGACAGGATCCGTTTGGTACGAGCAGTACTTC. The V call is TRBV5-1, the J call TRBJ2-7; 8 bases line up with TRBD1. J was trimmed by 4 bases and V by 4 bases; bases with no gene match: 13. Germline V gene data show CDR1 as SGHRS and CDR2 as YFSETQ. The CDR3 sequence is 16 residues long. The variable domain in full, with the rest retrieved from reference TRBV5-1 and TRBJ2-7, is KAGVTQTPRYLIKTRGQQVTLSCSPISGHRSVSWYQQTPGQGLQFLFEYFSETQRNKGNFPGRFSGRQFSNSRSEMNVSTLELGDSALYLCASSTGTGSVWYEQYFGPGTRLTVT.

As concerns this clonotype: One end of the junction is discordant with germline, which a read error may explain. The CDR3 coding sequence is TGTGTCAGCAGTTCCGGATGGGACGGGTTCAGCGAGCAGTACTTC. Its translation is CVSSSGWDGFSEQYF. The chain joins TRBV27 to TRBJ2-7, with D possibly called TRBD1 or TRBD2 (5 bases each). From germline, CDR1 is MNHEY and CDR2 SMNVEV (reference sequence). The CDR3 has 15 residues.

This clonotype was detected a few times. The rearrangement uses TRBV29-1 and TRBJ1-2; no definite D call. The CDR3 totals 14 residues. Germline-derived CDR1 and CDR2 are SQVTM and ANQGSEA. V gave up 0 bases and J gave up 7 bases, with 15 bases separating them. CDR3 in amino acids: CSVEDDRRTVGYTF. CDR3 nucleotides: TGCAGCGTTGAAGATGATAGGCGGACGGTTGGCTACACCTTC.

This chain uses TRBV5-8 with TRBJ1-4; D is possibly TRBD1 (5 bases). This CDR3 contains 14 residues. V was clipped by 3 bases and J by 10 bases, with 16 bases between them. CDR1 is SGHTS, CDR2 YDEGEE, per germline. CDR3 sequence reads: CASSSGTTGGKLFF. The CDR3 nucleotides are TGTGCCAGCAGCTCGGGGACTACTGGGGGAAAACTGTTTTTT.

The table lists this clonotype with a few counts. The V call is TRBV6-2 or TRBV6-3, the J call TRBJ2-1; 10 positions match TRBD2. The V gene end was trimmed by 6 bases and the J gene end by 3 bases; junction bases not matched to a gene: 8. Germline CDR1 is MNHEY and CDR2 is SVGEGT. CDR3 size: 16 residues. The CDR3: CASSPPSSGSYNEQFF. As DNA, the CDR3 is TGTGCCAGCAGCCCCCCCTCTAGCGGGAGCTACAATGAGCAGTTCTTC.